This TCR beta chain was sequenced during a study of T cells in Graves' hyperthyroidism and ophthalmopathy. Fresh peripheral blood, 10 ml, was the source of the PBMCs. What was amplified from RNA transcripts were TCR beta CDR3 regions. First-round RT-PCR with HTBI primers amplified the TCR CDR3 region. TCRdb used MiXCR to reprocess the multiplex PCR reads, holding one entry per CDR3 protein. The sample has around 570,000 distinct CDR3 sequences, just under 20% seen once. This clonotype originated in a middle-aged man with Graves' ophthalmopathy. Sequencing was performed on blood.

The CDR3 DNA is TGTGCCAGCAAGCGGCTAGCGGTTAGCAATGAGCAGTTCTTC. Its translation: CASKRLAVSNEQFF. The chain combines TRBV6-1 with TRBJ2-1; TRBD2 aligns across 7 bases. The CDR3 spans 14 residues. V lost 7 bases to trimming and J lost 6 bases; unmatched junction nucleotides: 9. Germline V lookup: CDR1 MNHNS, CDR2 SASEGT.